Each of the 28 T cell receptor beta chains below was sequenced from the same sample in a study of blood T cell repertoires in COVID-19 (dated by TCRdb to 2020 to 2021). Receptors were amplified or captured by the immunoSEQ multiplex PCR assay. The immuneACCESS repertoire file appears here via TCRdb, limited to in-frame rearrangements. These files lack a portion of the clones; in checked studies, under half of the deficit traces to unresolved V genes, and the cause of the others is not known. Counted in this sample were 430,000 or so clones; about 88% of them appeared once. Together, the top ten hold 1.4% of the sample. Sequencing was done on a sample of PBMCs or T cells enriched from blood (not recorded which). These receptors came from a woman aged 18-29 years who had been exposed to COVID-19.

This chain uses TRBV11-2 with TRBJ2-7; TRBD2 agrees at 9 bases. This CDR3 has 16 amino acids. Trimming cost V 0 bases and J 4 bases; bases outside gene matches: 7. Germline-derived CDR1 and CDR2 are SGHAT and FQNNGV. DNA for the CDR3: TGTGCCAGCAGCTTAGATCGGCTAGCGGGATCATACGAGCAGTACTTC. Translating gives CASSLDRLAGSYEQYF. Filled out from reference TRBV11-2 and TRBJ2-7, the complete variable domain reads EAGVAQSPRYKIIEKRQSVAFWCNPISGHATLYWYQQILGQGPKLLIQFQNNGVVDDSQLPKDRFSAERLKGVDSTLKIQPAKLEDSAVYLCASSLDRLAGSYEQYFGPGTRLTVT.

This CDR3 is CASTGSDTDTQYF. DNA for the CDR3: TGCGCCAGCACAGGGTCGGACACAGATACGCAGTATTTT. The chain joins TRBV10-1 to TRBJ2-3; D is possibly TRBD1 (5 bases). This CDR3 region has 13 residues. Germline V gene lookup returns CDR1 WNHNN and CDR2 SYGVQD (reference sequence). Trimming shortened V by 7 bases and J by 2 bases, and 10 bases separated the two germline ends.

Only one count was recorded for this clone. The chain employs TRBV5-6 and TRBJ1-1, with no clear D. V dropped 3 bases and J dropped 1 base, with 19 bases sitting between them. Germline CDR1 and CDR2: SGHDT and YYEEEE. The length of the CDR3 is 17 residues. CDR3: CASSSSAWWEQNTEAFF. The CDR3 DNA reads TGTGCCAGCAGCTCATCCGCATGGTGGGAGCAGAACACTGAAGCTTTCTTT.

This chain connects TRBV28 to TRBJ2-1; TRBD2 matches at 9 bases. CDR1 and CDR2 from the germline V gene are MDHEN and SYDVKM. V lost 5 bases and J lost 10; bases outside the gene matches: 12. This CDR3 has 15 residues. The CDR3 bases are TGTGCCAGCAGTCAATCCGCGGAGCGGGAGGACGAGCAGTTCTTC. Protein: CASSQSAEREDEQFF.

This chain joins TRBV6-1 and TRBJ2-7; TRBD2 might be the D (6 bases). This CDR3 region has 13 residues. CDR1 is MNHNS and CDR2 is SASEGT in the germline V gene. V lost 1 base, J lost 3 bases, and 7 bases lay in between. In DNA, the CDR3 is TGTGCCAGCAGTGAAGTGGGAGGCTACGAGCAGTACTTC. Its translation is CASSEVGGYEQYF.

The CDR3 is CASSPTGAGNTGELFF. Written as DNA, the CDR3 is TGCGCCAGCAGCCCGACAGGGGCTGGGAACACCGGGGAGCTGTTTTTT. The chain couples TRBV5-1 to TRBJ2-2, with TRBD1 matching 8 bases. The CDR3 runs 16 residues. Germline V gives CDR1 SGHRS, CDR2 YFSETQ. V lost 4 bases and J lost 1; bases outside the gene matches: 6.

CDR3 bases: TGTGCCAGTCGACCCTCCGGGACAGGGGTTGGAAACACCATATATTTT. Amino acids: CASRPSGTGVGNTIYF. The genes are TRBV28 and TRBJ1-3; 10 bases fit TRBD1. The V gene's germline CDR1 is MDHEN and CDR2 SYDVKM. With 9 bases clipped from V and 3 bases from J, the junction kept 11 bases outside the gene matches. CDR3 length: 16 residues.

This sequence joins TRBV6-5 and TRBJ1-1, with a possible D match to TRBD1 (6 bases). Looked up from germline, CDR1 is MNHEY and CDR2 is SVGAGI. Trimming stripped 7 bases from V and 5 bases from J, with 14 bases between. CDR3 length equals 13 residues. The CDR3 is CASKPTGTTEAFF. CDR3 sequence (DNA): TGTGCCAGCAAGCCTACGGGGACAACTGAAGCTTTCTTT.

The chain employs TRBV2 and TRBJ1-5; 10 nucleotides match TRBD1. Trimming took 5 bases from V and 5 from J; bases not matched to a gene: 6. The germline V gene has CDR1 SNHLY and CDR2 FYNNEI. There are 15 residues in the CDR3. The CDR3 DNA reads as TGTGCCAGCAGTCAGACAGGGGGCTGGGATCAGCCCCAGCATTTT. It yields the protein CASSQTGGWDQPQHF.

This chain joins TRBV7-9 and TRBJ2-1; D might be TRBD2 (7 bases). The CDR3 runs 15 residues. Between the trimmed V and J ends, which lost 6 bases and 5 bases, there was a span of 17 bases. Germline V gives CDR1 SEHNR, CDR2 FQNEAQ (reference sequence). In nucleotides, the CDR3 is TGTGCCAGCAGGGCTAGTGGCGGGGGCGACAATGAGCAGTTCTTC. This codes for CASRASGGGDNEQFF.

The chain couples TRBV13 to TRBJ2-3; 11 bases match TRBD2. V trimming: 1 base; J trimming: 3 bases; junction bases outside the gene matches: 9. There are 18 residues in the CDR3. Looked up from germline, CDR1 is PRHDT and CDR2 is FYEKMQ (reference sequence). The chain's CDR3 is CASSLEGLAEDKTDTQYF. In nucleotides, the CDR3 is TGTGCCAGCAGCTTAGAGGGACTAGCGGAAGACAAAACAGATACGCAGTATTTT.

The chain joins TRBV5-1 to TRBJ2-7; D may be TRBD2 (5 bases). V was pared by 0 bases and J by 0 bases, with 7 bases between. Germline V lookup: CDR1 SGHRS, CDR2 YFSETQ. The CDR3 is made up of 14 amino acids. The CDR3 is CASSLARDSYEQYF. In DNA, the CDR3 is TGCGCCAGCAGCTTGGCACGGGACTCCTACGAGCAGTACTTC.

The sample holds a few counts of this clone. CDR3 amino acids: CASSLWDRAKNQPQHF. CDR3 DNA sequence: TGTGCCAGCAGCTTGTGGGACAGAGCCAAAAATCAGCCCCAGCATTTT. The chain carries TRBV7-2 and TRBJ1-5; 7 bases fit TRBD1. V lost 3 bases, J lost 4 bases, and 9 bases stayed unmatched. Germline V lookup: CDR1 SGHTA, CDR2 FQGNSA. CDR3 size: 16 residues.

This sequence joins TRBV5-1 and TRBJ1-2; the D gene is possibly TRBD1 (5 bases). The CDR3 has 12 residues. V was cut by 0 bases and J by 5 bases, with 5 bases left in between. Germline CDR1 is SGHRS and CDR2 is YFSETQ. For the CDR3, the DNA is TGCGCCAGCAGCTTGGAGGGGTATGGCTACACCTTC. Translating it yields CASSLEGYGYTF.

The CDR3 loop is CASSVSSSYNEQFF. CDR3 in DNA: TGTGCCAGCAGCGTCTCCAGCTCCTACAATGAGCAGTTCTTC. The chain recombines TRBV7-3 with TRBJ2-1; D is ambiguous. Trimming pared 5 bases from V and 0 bases from J, leaving 8 bases between. CDR3 size: 14 residues. CDR1 and CDR2 (germline): SGHTA, FQGTGA.

The CDR3 coding sequence is TGCAGCGTTGGGGACACCTCCATGAACACTGAAGCTTTCTTT. Protein: CSVGDTSMNTEAFF. The chain couples TRBV29-1 to TRBJ1-1; D possibly corresponds to TRBD1 (6 bases). Deletions cut 4 bases from V and 0 bases from J, with 12 bases between. Germline CDR1 SQVTM, CDR2 ANQGSEA. The CDR3 runs to 14 residues.

Here the CDR3 reads CASIPGVSGTYEQYF. In DNA form, the CDR3 reads TGTGCCAGCATCCCGGGCGTTAGCGGGACCTACGAGCAGTACTTC. This chain connects TRBV7-9 to TRBJ2-7, with TRBD2 matching 8 bases. In germline, CDR1 is SEHNR, CDR2 FQNEAQ (reference sequence). V lost 7 bases and J lost 2; bases outside the gene matches: 10. The CDR3 sequence is 15 residues long.

V gene TRBV11-3 combines with J gene TRBJ2-5; 7 positions agree with TRBD1. V lost 4 bases to trimming and J lost 5 bases; unmatched junction nucleotides: 4. CDR3 length: 13 amino acids. Germline values: CDR1 SGHNT, CDR2 YENEEA. This CDR3 reads CASSSTGVETQYF. CDR3 nucleotides: TGTGCCAGCAGCTCAACAGGGGTGGAGACCCAGTACTTC.

The chain combines TRBV29-1 with TRBJ1-2, with D possibly TRBD1 on 6 matching bases. Per the germline V gene, CDR1 is SQVTM and CDR2 is ANQGSEA. V was shortened by 3 bases and J by 7 bases, with 15 bases between the two germline ends. This CDR3 is 13 amino acids long. CDR3 nucleotide sequence: TGCAGCGTTGATAAGGGGGTAGCTGGTGGCTACACCTTC. This codes for CSVDKGVAGGYTF.

The chain recombines TRBV11-2 with TRBJ2-1; no definite D call. CDR1 and CDR2 (germline): SGHAT, FQNNGV. This CDR3 is 11 amino acids long. V was clipped by 5 bases and J by 8 bases, with 7 bases between them. CDR3 residues: CASSHLHEQFF. The CDR3 bases are TGTGCCAGCAGCCACTTACATGAGCAGTTCTTC. The variable domain in full, completed from reference TRBV11-2 and TRBJ2-1, reads EAGVAQSPRYKIIEKRQSVAFWCNPISGHATLYWYQQILGQGPKLLIQFQNNGVVDDSQLPKDRFSAERLKGVDSTLKIQPAKLEDSAVYLCASSHLHEQFFGPGTRLTVL.

This chain joins TRBV28 and TRBJ1-6; D is ambiguous. Germline assignment: CDR1 MDHEN and CDR2 SYDVKM. The V end was cut by 5 bases, the J end by 8 bases, with 10 bases between. The CDR3 spans 13 residues. CDR3 sequence reads: CASSPLQYSPLHF. The CDR3 coding sequence is TGTGCCAGCAGTCCCCTACAGTATTCACCCCTCCACTTT.

J is TRBJ2-3 and V is TRBV7-9, with TRBD2 identical over 8 bases. The trim removed 5 bases at V and 0 bases at J, leaving 7 bases unmatched. The germline V gene has CDR1 SEHNR and CDR2 FQNEAQ (reference sequence). This CDR3 comprises 16 residues. Here the CDR3 DNA reads TGTGCCAGCAGCGTCCGGCGGGGGGCTAGCACAGATACGCAGTATTTT. It encodes CASSVRRGASTDTQYF.

This clone was counted once. This sequence joins TRBV9 and TRBJ1-2; D not resolved. CDR1 and CDR2 (germline): SGDLS, YYNGEE. This CDR3 is built from 14 residues. V shed 0 bases and J shed 5 bases, with 11 bases lying between them. CDR3 loop: CASSVVSSGYGYTF. The DNA of the CDR3 is TGTGCCAGCAGCGTAGTGTCGTCAGGTTATGGCTACACCTTC.

V is TRBV5-4 and J is TRBJ1-1, with D hard to call. Germline assignment: CDR1 SGHNT and CDR2 YYREEE (reference sequence). Trimming left V 0 bases short and J 1 base short, with 7 bases between. CDR3 length: 14 amino acids. This CDR3 reads CASSLDSWNTEAFF. The CDR3 DNA is TGTGCCAGCAGCTTGGACAGCTGGAACACTGAAGCTTTCTTT.

This clone was counted once. The genes are TRBV11-2 and TRBJ2-3, with D possibly being TRBD2 (5 bases). CDR3 size: 16 residues. Germline-derived CDR1 and CDR2 are SGHAT and FQNNGV. V lost 0 bases to trimming and J lost 6 bases, with 16 bases between them. The CDR3 DNA reads as TGTGCCAGCAGCTTAGATCATCGTCGGGGTGGGGATACGCAGTATTTT. Residues: CASSLDHRRGGDTQYF.

The V gene is TRBV9, the J gene TRBJ2-3; D not certain. Germline-derived CDR1 and CDR2 are SGDLS and YYNGEE. V was cut by 0 bases and J by 2 bases, with 16 bases left in between. The CDR3 is 17 residues long. Here the CDR3 reads CASSVETERLDTDTQYF. The CDR3 region has the DNA TGTGCCAGCAGCGTAGAAACGGAGAGGCTAGACACAGATACGCAGTATTTT.

CDR3 sequence: CASSAPSGLTHSSSYNEQFF. CDR3 bases: TGTGCCAGCTCCGCACCGTCGGGACTTACACACTCCAGCTCCTACAATGAGCAGTTCTTC. V gene TRBV18 combines with J gene TRBJ2-1, with D perhaps matching TRBD2 (6 bases). Deletions cut 6 bases from V and 0 bases from J, with 27 bases between. The CDR3 length is 20 residues. Germline V lookup: CDR1 KGHSH, CDR2 LQKENI.

V is TRBV7-2 and J is TRBJ2-7; 7 positions agree with TRBD1. This CDR3 comprises 15 residues. Germline lookup yields CDR1 SGHTA and CDR2 FQGNSA. V dropped 4 bases and J dropped 7; count of bases not matched to a gene: 13. The CDR3 region is CASSWTGSSLGEQYF. The CDR3 region has the DNA TGTGCCAGCAGCTGGACAGGCTCATCCCTGGGAGAGCAGTACTTC.